The 5 T cell receptor beta chains given below trace back to one sample, sequenced in a study of shared clonotypes between healthy human individuals. It was CD45RO-negative cells, positively selected for CCR7, that made up naive CD8 cells, with terminally differentiated effector memory CD45RA+ cells excluded. TCRdb's copy holds only in-frame clones and misses some; the assay was immunoSEQ multiplex PCR. The sample yields hundreds of thousands of clones, 95% to 98% seen once. The sequenced material came from naive CD8+ T cells sorted from blood. These receptors originate from a man younger than 40 in good health.

The chain joins TRBV4-3 to TRBJ2-2; the D is unclear. The germline V gene encodes CDR1 LGHNA and CDR2 YSLEER. The CDR3 is 14 residues long. V gave up 0 bases and J gave up 6 bases, with 8 bases separating them. Written as DNA, the CDR3 is TGCGCCAGCAGCCAAGATCGTACACCCGGGGAGCTGTTTTTT. Its translation: CASSQDRTPGELFF.

This chain links TRBV7-9 with TRBJ2-5, with D tentatively TRBD1 (5 bases). CDR3 length equals 13 residues. Trimming removed 4 bases from V and 5 bases from J, with 11 bases in between. Germline CDR1 and CDR2: SEHNR and FQNEAQ (reference sequence). CDR3 DNA: TGTGCCAGCAGCTCGACAGAAAATGAGACCCAGTACTTC. This sequence encodes CASSSTENETQYF.

The chain carries TRBV11-2 and TRBJ2-7; D is tentatively TRBD1 or TRBD2 (7 bases each). Germline CDR1 and CDR2: SGHAT and FQNNGV. The CDR3 loop spans 17 amino acids. Trimming took 5 bases from V and 5 from J, leaving 25 bases between them. Here the CDR3 DNA reads TGTGCCAGCAGCCCAGGGGGGGGAGTGGCTTTAGGTAACGAGCAGTACTTC. Translated, it gives CASSPGGGVALGNEQYF.

This clone was seen once. Other DNA sequences of this sample code for an identical CDR3. V is TRBV27 and J is TRBJ2-7; 7 nucleotides align to TRBD2. V was clipped by 2 bases and J by 6 bases; unmatched bases: 1. This CDR3 is built from 12 residues. Germline CDR1 reads MNHEY; CDR2 reads SMNVEV (reference sequence). The CDR3 coding sequence is TGTGCCAGCAGTTTAGGGGGGGGCGAGCAGTACTTC. It yields the protein CASSLGGGEQYF.

V usage is TRBV2 and J usage is TRBJ2-2; D ambiguous. CDR1 SNHLY and CDR2 FYNNEI come from the germline V gene. V shed 2 bases and J shed 6 bases, with 4 bases lying between them. CDR3 size: 12 residues. Here the CDR3 reads CASSERAGELFF. The DNA for the CDR3 is TGTGCCAGCAGTGAAAGAGCCGGGGAGCTGTTTTTT. Based on the CDR3 plus reference TRBV2 and TRBJ2-2, the full variable domain is EPEVTQTPSHQVTQMGQEVILRCVPISNHLYFYWYRQILGQKVEFLVSFYNNEISEKSEIFDDQFSVERPDGSNFTLKIRSTKLEDSAMYFCASSERAGELFFGEGSRLTVL.